Below, 25 T cell receptor beta chains from the same sample are listed, as sequenced in a study of response to subunit inactivated influenza vaccine. Each CDR3 protein gets one entry after TCRdb re-called the RT-PCR reads with MiXCR. The sample has hundreds of thousands of distinct CDR3 sequences; 25% are singletons. The specimen was CD4+ T cells sorted from PBMCs, collected 5 days after vaccination. These receptors were collected from a man between 45 and 60 years old who received an inactivated influenza vaccine.

This clonotype has just a few counts. The CDR3 reads CASSSGDRGGRETQYF. CDR3 coding DNA: TGTGCCAGCAGTTCTGGAGACAGGGGTGGTCGAGAGACCCAGTACTTC. This rearrangement joins TRBV6-2 or TRBV6-3 to TRBJ2-5, with 8 positions matching TRBD1. After removal of 4 bases from V and 4 bases from J, the junction contained 11 bases not matched to a gene. In germline, CDR1 is MNHEY, CDR2 SVGEGT. The CDR3 extends over 16 amino acids.

In its sample, this clonotype was seen once. This sequence joins TRBV12-3 or TRBV12-4 and TRBJ2-5; D not resolved. V shed 3 bases and J shed 4 bases, with 12 bases lying between them. The CDR3 extends over 14 amino acids. The CDR3 DNA reads TGTGCCAGCAGTTTTAAGAGCCGCGGAGAGACCCAGTACTTC. It is translated as CASSFKSRGETQYF.

The CDR3 DNA reads TGTGCCAGCAGCTCCTATTCCGGGACAGGGGGCAATCAGCCCCAGCATTTT. Translating gives CASSSYSGTGGNQPQHF. The chain recombines TRBV11-2 with TRBJ1-5; TRBD1 matches at 10 bases. Germline-derived CDR1 and CDR2 are SGHAT and FQNNGV. J gave up 2 bases and V 4 bases, and 8 bases lay outside the gene matches. The CDR3 consists of 17 residues.

The count of this clonotype is one. The rearrangement links TRBV5-1 to TRBJ2-3; D is uncertain. The CDR3 runs to 16 residues. Germline V gives CDR1 SGHRS, CDR2 YFSETQ. V lost 1 base and J lost 2, with 14 bases in between. The CDR3 DNA reads as TGCGCCAGCAGCTTGCCCCCCGACTCTTCCACAGATACGCAGTATTTT. This codes for CASSLPPDSSTDTQYF.

This clonotype has more than one count but fewer than ten. This chain links TRBV6-2 or TRBV6-3 with TRBJ2-1; possible D gene TRBD2, 5 bases. V was shortened by 2 bases and J by 0 bases, with 11 bases between the two germline ends. Germline CDR1 MNHEY, CDR2 SVGEGT. The CDR3 has 16 amino acids. CDR3: CASSYVALNSYNEQFF. The CDR3 coding sequence is TGTGCCAGCAGTTACGTAGCGTTAAACTCCTACAATGAGCAGTTCTTC.

A few counts support this clonotype. The CDR3 DNA follows: TGCAGTGCTAGAGAACGTGGGAACACTGAAGCTTTCTTT. It codes for CSARERGNTEAFF. This sequence joins TRBV20-1 and TRBJ1-1; D is unresolved. The germline V gene encodes CDR1 DFQATT and CDR2 SNEGSKA (reference sequence). V was clipped by 0 bases and J by 1 base, with 6 bases between them. The CDR3 runs to 13 residues.

The V gene is TRBV5-1, the J gene TRBJ2-2, with 7 positions matching TRBD1. With 5 bases clipped from V and 0 bases from J, the junction kept 4 bases outside the gene matches. Per the germline V gene, CDR1 is SGHRS and CDR2 is YFSETQ. The CDR3 is 15 residues long. CDR3 loop: CASSTQGANTGELFF. CDR3 nucleotide sequence: TGCGCCAGCAGTACGCAGGGGGCGAACACCGGGGAGCTGTTTTTT.

The V and J genes are TRBV18 and TRBJ2-1, with 8 nucleotides matching TRBD2. The CDR3 runs 15 residues. The germline gives CDR1 KGHSH, CDR2 LQKENI. The ends lost 4 bases at V and 2 bases at J; junction bases unmatched: 4. The CDR3 protein is CASSQREMAYNEQFF. In DNA, the CDR3 is TGTGCCAGCTCACAGCGGGAGATGGCCTACAATGAGCAGTTCTTC.

Here the CDR3 DNA reads TGTGCCAGCAGCCACCCGGGACAGGGGGGCAATGAGCAGTTCTTC. Its protein is CASSHPGQGGNEQFF. The chain employs TRBV5-4 and TRBJ2-1; TRBD1 matches at 11 bases. The V gene end was trimmed by 4 bases and the J gene end by 6 bases; junction bases not matched to a gene: 6. The germline V gene encodes CDR1 SGHNT and CDR2 YYREEE (reference sequence). The CDR3 runs to 15 residues.

The rearrangement uses TRBV4-2 and TRBJ2-3; 9 positions agree with TRBD2. The length of the CDR3 is 17 residues. The J segment lost 3 bases and the V segment lost 2 bases, leaving 9 bases of the junction unmatched. Germline V CDR1 and CDR2: LGHNA, YNFKEQ. The CDR3 here is CASSQRRGGGATDTQYF. The CDR3 bases are TGTGCCAGCAGCCAAAGGAGGGGCGGGGGGGCAACAGATACGCAGTATTTT.

The sample holds a few counts of this clonotype. The chain has TRBV25-1 and TRBJ2-2; D possibly corresponds to TRBD2 (6 bases). Germline CDR1 is MGHDK and CDR2 is SYGVNS. V dropped 6 bases and J dropped 1 base, with 12 bases sitting between them. CDR3 size: 15 residues. CDR3 DNA: TGTGCCAGCAGCGAAACTAGCCTGAACACCGGGGAGCTGTTTTTT. Its protein is CASSETSLNTGELFF.

This clonotype occurred a few times. CDR3 nucleotide sequence: TGTGCCAGCAGTCCCTCGGCTGGAAAAACCTACTATGGCTACACCTTC. Translating it yields CASSPSAGKTYYGYTF. J is TRBJ1-2 and V is TRBV3-1; D not resolved. The CDR3 is 16 amino acids. Germline assignment: CDR1 LGHDT and CDR2 YNNKEL (reference sequence). V lost 6 bases and J lost 3, with 20 bases in between.

In this sample, this clonotype turned up many times. The chain links TRBV12-3 or TRBV12-4 to TRBJ1-2; D remains unclear. V was shortened by 3 bases and J by 8 bases, with 7 bases between the two germline ends. The CDR3 sequence is 11 residues long. The CDR3 bases are TGTGCCAGCAGTTTTGTGGGCGGCTACACCTTC. It encodes CASSFVGGYTF.

The sample holds a few counts of this clonotype. The chain combines TRBV7-3 with TRBJ2-3; 8 nucleotides match TRBD2. This CDR3 region has 16 residues. J was trimmed by 1 base and V by 2 bases; bases with no gene match: 5. The germline CDR1 and CDR2 sequences are SGHTA and FQGTGA. As DNA, the CDR3 is TGTGCCAGCAGCTTACAACCACTAGCGGGCACAGATACGCAGTATTTT. It translates to CASSLQPLAGTDTQYF.

This clonotype has just a few counts. This chain uses TRBV29-1 with TRBJ1-4; D unclear. The ends were cut back, 4 bases at V and 13 bases at J, with 16 bases in the middle. Germline-derived CDR1 and CDR2 are SQVTM and ANQGSEA. The CDR3 extends over 12 amino acids. CDR3 amino acids: CSVGGGERGLFF. CDR3 coding DNA: TGCAGCGTTGGGGGAGGTGAGCGGGGACTGTTTTTT.

This clonotype was observed a handful of times. The V call is TRBV7-2, the J call TRBJ2-5; 8 bases match TRBD1. From germline, CDR1 is SGHTA and CDR2 FQGNSA. With 2 bases clipped from V and 5 bases from J, the junction kept 7 bases outside the gene matches. The CDR3 totals 15 residues. The CDR3: CASSLPQGARETQYF. The CDR3 coding sequence is TGTGCCAGCAGCTTACCCCAGGGGGCGAGGGAGACCCAGTACTTC.

The sample holds a few counts of this clonotype. The chain has TRBV5-1 and TRBJ2-6; no definite D call. This CDR3 is built from 15 residues. The germline V gene has CDR1 SGHRS and CDR2 YFSETQ. V dropped 6 bases and J dropped 0 bases, with 10 bases sitting between them. CDR3 loop: CASKTPYSGANVLTF. The CDR3 DNA sequence: TGCGCCAGCAAGACACCATACTCTGGGGCCAACGTCCTGACTTTC. Supplemented by reference TRBV5-1 and TRBJ2-6, the full variable domain reads KAGVTQTPRYLIKTRGQQVTLSCSPISGHRSVSWYQQTPGQGLQFLFEYFSETQRNKGNFPGRFSGRQFSNSRSEMNVSTLELGDSALYLCASKTPYSGANVLTFGAGSRLTVL.

This clonotype has more than one count but fewer than ten. Here the CDR3 DNA reads TGCAGCGTTGCTTCGGGGACAGGGTATGGCTACACCTTC. It specifies CSVASGTGYGYTF. The chain uses TRBV29-1 and TRBJ1-2; 9 nucleotides line up with TRBD1. CDR1 is SQVTM, CDR2 ANQGSEA, per germline. The CDR3 runs to 13 residues. J lost 5 bases, V lost 4 bases, and 5 bases had no gene match.

This chain connects TRBV5-3 to TRBJ2-2, with D tentatively TRBD1 or TRBD2 (6 bases each). TRBV5-3 is known as an ORF, though its function is uncertain. The CDR3 covers 22 residues. V lost 1 base and J lost 0, with 28 bases in between. CDR3 in DNA: TGTGCCAGAAGCTTGAGATCGGATGGCTTGCGGAGGGGGGACACGAACACCGGGGAGCTGTTTTTT. Its protein product is CARSLRSDGLRRGDTNTGELFF.

The CDR3 bases are TGTGCCAGCAGGATAAGCGGGACTAACACCGGGGAGCTGTTTTTT. This sequence encodes CASRISGTNTGELFF. The gene calls are TRBV6-2 or TRBV6-3 and TRBJ2-2; 7 bases fit TRBD2. The junction had 6 bases not matched to a gene; V was cut back by 6 bases and J by 2 bases. The CDR3 covers 15 residues. The germline V gene has CDR1 MNHEY and CDR2 SVGEGT.

A few counts support this clonotype. The chain joins TRBV12-3 or TRBV12-4 to TRBJ1-1; D remains ambiguous. This CDR3 is built from 14 residues. Deletions cut 6 bases from V and 2 bases from J, with 13 bases between. CDR3 nucleotides: TGTGCCAGCAGCCCCCGATGGGGAAACACTGAAGCTTTCTTT. It codes for CASSPRWGNTEAFF.

This clonotype was observed a few times. The J gene is TRBJ2-7, the V gene TRBV6-5; D tentatively reads TRBD1 or TRBD2 (5 bases each). The CDR3 covers 15 residues. Deletions cut 0 bases from V and 2 bases from J, with 11 bases between. Germline-derived CDR1 and CDR2 are MNHEY and SVGAGI. The CDR3 spells CASSYSRVGAYEQYF. The CDR3 nucleotides are TGTGCCAGCAGTTACTCGAGGGTGGGGGCCTACGAGCAGTACTTC.

This clonotype was picked up a small number of times. This rearrangement joins TRBV9 to TRBJ2-1; 12 bases match TRBD1. Germline V gives CDR1 SGDLS, CDR2 YYNGEE. The V segment lost 3 bases and the J segment 7 bases; nucleotides outside the gene matches: 5. This CDR3 comprises 15 residues. In DNA, the CDR3 is TGTGCCAGCAGCGCCCGGGACAGGGGGCTAAATGAGCAGTTCTTC. This gives the protein CASSARDRGLNEQFF.

This clonotype has more than one count but fewer than ten. CDR3 nucleotides: TGTGCCAGCTGGGGACTAGCGGGAACCGGGGAGCTGTTTTTT. It yields the protein CASWGLAGTGELFF. This sequence joins TRBV6-1 and TRBJ2-2, with TRBD2 matching 13 bases. Germline assignment: CDR1 MNHNS and CDR2 SASEGT. Trimming removed 8 bases from V and 5 bases from J; junction bases left unmatched: 2. This CDR3 comprises 14 residues.

This clonotype was found a few times. The rearrangement uses TRBV7-2 and TRBJ2-7; 12 bases line up with TRBD1. Germline V gene sequence: CDR1 SGHTA, CDR2 FQGNSA. The CDR3 loop spans 16 amino acids. V lost 2 bases to trimming and J lost 5 bases; unmatched junction nucleotides: 7. The CDR3 here is CASSLRPGTGGDEQYF. The CDR3 bases are TGTGCCAGCAGCTTAAGGCCCGGGACAGGGGGCGACGAGCAGTACTTC. Together with reference TRBV7-2 and TRBJ2-7, the CDR3 gives the full variable domain: GAGVSQSPSNKVTEKGKDVELRCDPISGHTALYWYRQSLGQGLEFLIYFQGNSAPDKSGLPSDRFSAERTGGSVSTLTIQRTQQEDSAVYLCASSLRPGTGGDEQYFGPGTRLTVT.